This TCR beta chain derives from a study of T-cell reconstitution after alpha-beta-depleted transplantation in children. This clonotype was counted many times. Preparation of the TCRbeta library used unique molecular identifiers. MiXCR, run by TCRdb on the PCR reads, gives a single entry per CDR3 protein. The sample has about 610,000 distinct CDR3 sequences, roughly a tenth seen once; the top ten hold less than 4.5%. The junction had 4 bases not matched to a gene; V was cut back by 3 bases and J by 5 bases. Germline loops: CDR1 DFQATT, CDR2 SNEGSKA (reference sequence). This CDR3 region has 14 residues.

The input for sequencing was PBMCs from the stem cell graft donor, taken from the stem cell graft. This chain joins TRBV20-1 and TRBJ2-2, with 9 positions matching TRBD2. This receptor was taken from a human donor who donated a stem cell graft to a child with acute myeloid leukemia. The CDR3 coding sequence is TGCAGTGCTAGCCTAGCGGGATTGACCGGGGAGCTGTTTTTT. Encoded protein: CSASLAGLTGELFF.